These 3 T cell receptor beta chains came from one sample sequenced in a study of T-cell reconstitution after alpha-beta-depleted transplantation in children. The authors prepared the TCRbeta library with unique molecular identifiers. Each CDR3 protein is one row after TCRdb ran MiXCR on the PCR reads. The sample consists of more than 200,000 distinct CDR3 sequences, 9.7% of them appearing once. The sequencing here drew on PBMCs from the stem cell graft donor, taken from the stem cell graft. Source of these receptors: a human donor who donated a stem cell graft to a child with SCID.

This clonotype was counted many times. The chain has TRBV10-3 and TRBJ2-2, with TRBD1 as a possible D gene (5 bases). The CDR3 is 13 amino acids. Germline V CDR1 and CDR2: ENHRY, SYGVKD. V was shortened by 4 bases and J by 4 bases, with 7 bases between the two germline ends. CDR3 region: CAISGTFTGELFF. CDR3 nucleotide sequence: TGTGCCATCAGTGGGACATTCACCGGGGAGCTGTTTTTT.

The rearrangement links TRBV29-1 to TRBJ2-1, with unresolved D. Trimming took 4 bases from V and 0 from J, leaving 16 bases between them. The CDR3 totals 16 residues. Per germline, CDR1 SQVTM and CDR2 ANQGSEA. The CDR3 sequence is CSVVDFTKGSYNEQFF. CDR3 nucleotides: TGCAGCGTTGTTGACTTCACTAAGGGCTCCTACAATGAGCAGTTCTTC.

This clonotype has ten or more counts. The V gene is TRBV5-5, the J gene TRBJ2-1; D uncertain. Germline values: CDR1 SGHKS, CDR2 YYEKEE (reference sequence). Trimming took 0 bases from V and 2 from J, leaving 9 bases between them. This CDR3 comprises 15 residues. The CDR3 here is CASSLERIPYNEQFF. CDR3 DNA sequence: TGTGCCAGCAGCTTGGAAAGGATCCCCTACAATGAGCAGTTCTTC.